The rows below give T cell receptor beta chains drawn from one sample of a study of blood T cell repertoires in COVID-19. Profiling relied on immunoSEQ multiplex PCR, and the TCRdb table lists in-frame clones only, not all of them. The data show about 240,000 clones, about four fifths seen once. The sequencing sample was made of peripheral blood. The source of these receptors is a woman of 80 years or more with acute or convalescent COVID-19. CDR3s include the opening cysteine and the closing phenylalanine or tryptophan. The D gene is left open where the match is weak. Size is omitted from some rows. Given values are once, few, many or a class for expanded clones.

j_call | clone_size | v_call | d_call | cdr3_nt | cdr3_aa
TRBJ2-1 | NA | TRBV6-5 | NA | TGTGCCAGCTCACAGCCCTACAATGAGCAGTTCTTC | CASSQPYNEQFF
TRBJ2-7 | NA | TRBV7-9 | TRBD1 | TGTGCCAGCAGCCCCATCGGGACAGGGAACGAGCAGTACTTC | CASSPIGTGNEQYF
TRBJ1-3 | NA | TRBV7-9 | NA | TGTGCCAGCAGGACATCGGCCTCTGGAAACACCATATATTTT | CASRTSASGNTIYF
TRBJ1-2 | NA | TRBV6-5 | NA | TGTGCCAGCAGTTCTACAGCTAACTATGGCTACACCTTC | CASSSTANYGYTF
TRBJ2-4 | NA | TRBV19 | TRBD1 | TGTGCCAGTAGCCGGGACAGGGCTGGTCGGGGCATTCAGTACTTC | CASSRDRAGRGIQYF
TRBJ2-5 | NA | TRBV5-6 | TRBD2 | TGTGCCAGCAGCCAACTAGCGGGGGGGAATAGAGGAGAGACCCAGTACTTC | CASSQLAGGNRGETQYF
TRBJ2-7 | once | TRBV7-9 | NA | TGTGCCAGCAGCCGGGGATACGAGCAGTACTTC | CASSRGYEQYF
TRBJ1-2 | NA | TRBV19 | TRBD1 | TGTGCCAGCCGAGAACAGGGGGCGCTTGGCTACACCTTC | CASREQGALGYTF
TRBJ2-6 | NA | TRBV18 | NA | TGTGCCAGCTCACCACGAGTAAGTGGGCCCGCTGGGGCCAACGTCCTGACTTTC | CASSPRVSGPAGANVLTF
TRBJ2-7 | NA | TRBV24-1 | NA | TGTGCCACCAGTGATGGGCAGTACTCCTACGAGCAGTACTTC | CATSDGQYSYEQYF
TRBJ2-1 | NA | TRBV28 | TRBD2 | TGTGCCAGCAGTTCCGGGACTAGCGGGAGCTCCTACAATGAGCAGTTCTTC | CASSSGTSGSSYNEQFF
TRBJ2-1 | NA | TRBV5-5 | NA | TGTGCCAGCAGCTTGGTTAGCCCGCCTGAGCAGTTCTTC | CASSLVSPPEQFF
TRBJ1-1 | NA | TRBV2 | NA | TGTGCCAGCAGTGGAGACATTCTGAACACTGAAGCTTTCTTT | CASSGDILNTEAFF
TRBJ1-2 | NA | TRBV27 | TRBD1 | TGTGCCAGCAGTCCCCCGGGACAGGTCTATGGCTACACCTTC | CASSPPGQVYGYTF
TRBJ2-7 | NA | TRBV10-3 | NA | TGTGCCATCAGCCCCGCGGGCTCCTACGAGCAGTACTTC | CAISPAGSYEQYF
TRBJ1-2 | few | TRBV30 | NA | TGTGCCTGGAGTGTAGGGGCTCTGGGGGGCTACACCTTC | CAWSVGALGGYTF
TRBJ1-2 | NA | TRBV7-8 | TRBD1 | TGTGCCAGCAGCTTAGTCAGGGGGGCATCCTATGGCTACACCTTC | CASSLVRGASYGYTF
TRBJ1-4 | NA | TRBV3-1/TRBV3-2 | NA | TGTGCCAGCAGCCAAGGGGGAGGGAGTGGACTGTTTTTT | CASSQGGGSGLFF
TRBJ2-1 | NA | TRBV28 | TRBD2 | TGTGCCACCATAGCGGGGATTTACAATGAGCAGTTCTTC | CATIAGIYNEQFF
TRBJ2-3 | once | TRBV4-1 | NA | TGCGCCAGCAGACCTACAGGAACAGATACGCAGTATTTT | CASRPTGTDTQYF
TRBJ1-3 | NA | TRBV12-5 | NA | TGTGCTAGTGGTTTGGCAGGGTTCTCTGGAAACACCATATATTTT | CASGLAGFSGNTIYF
TRBJ1-1 | NA | TRBV29-1 | NA | TGCAGCGTTGCCCCCGGGGGGAGGCGCACTGAAGCTTTCTTT | CSVAPGGRRTEAFF
TRBJ2-5 | few | TRBV3-1/TRBV3-2 | TRBD2 | TGTGCCAGCAGCCGCACCGGGGGGGAGGACTTTCAGACCCAGTACTTC | CASSRTGGEDFQTQYF
TRBJ2-5 | NA | TRBV5-1 | NA | TGCGCCAGCAGACCTGCGGGCGGATCGCAAGAGACCCAGTACTTC | CASRPAGGSQETQYF
TRBJ2-7 | NA | TRBV27 | NA | TGTGCCAGCAGTTTAGAGAGGGGGTACCACGAGCAGTACTTC | CASSLERGYHEQYF
TRBJ2-1 | once | TRBV24-1 | TRBD1 | TGTGCCACCGAACAACAGGGGAATGAGCAGTTCTTC | CATEQQGNEQFF
TRBJ1-1 | NA | TRBV10-3 | NA | TGTGCCATCAGTGAGCCGAGAGGGGGTCTGAACACTGAAGCTTTCTTT | CAISEPRGGLNTEAFF
TRBJ2-1 | once | TRBV28 | TRBD2 | TGTGCCAGCAGTTTGAAGCTAGCGGGGGGGTGGCAGTTCTTC | CASSLKLAGGWQFF
TRBJ2-1 | NA | TRBV10-3 | TRBD1 | TGTGCCATCAACACCGGACAGGGGGTGAACAATGAGCAGTTCTTC | CAINTGQGVNNEQFF
TRBJ2-1 | NA | TRBV10-3 | NA | TGTGCCTCCCAACACCCCCCACCCCATGAGCAGTTCTTC | CASQHPPPHEQFF